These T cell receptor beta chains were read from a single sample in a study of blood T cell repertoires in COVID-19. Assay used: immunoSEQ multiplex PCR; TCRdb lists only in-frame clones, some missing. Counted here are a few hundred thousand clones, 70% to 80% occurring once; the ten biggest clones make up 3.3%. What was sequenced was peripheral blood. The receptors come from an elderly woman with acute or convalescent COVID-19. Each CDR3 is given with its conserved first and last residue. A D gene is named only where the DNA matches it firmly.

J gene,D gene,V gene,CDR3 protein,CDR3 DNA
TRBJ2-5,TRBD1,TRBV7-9,CASSFNGQVQETQYF,TGTGCCAGCAGCTTTAATGGACAGGTTCAAGAGACCCAGTACTTC
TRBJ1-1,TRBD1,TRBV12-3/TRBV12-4,CASSSRDRVIAFF,TGTGCCAGCAGTTCCCGGGACAGGGTAATAGCTTTCTTT
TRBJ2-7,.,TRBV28,CASSYRTGRGYEQYF,TGTGCCAGCAGTTACCGGACAGGGAGGGGCTACGAGCAGTACTTC
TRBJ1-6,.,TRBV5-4,CASSLDSNNSPLHF,TGTGCCAGCAGCTTAGACAGCAATAATTCACCCCTCCACTTT
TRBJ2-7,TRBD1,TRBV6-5,CASSSTRGTGGLGQYF,TGTGCCAGCAGTTCGACAAGAGGGACAGGGGGTCTGGGGCAGTACTTC
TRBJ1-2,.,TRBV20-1,CSASGQRGYTF,TGCAGTGCTTCGGGACAAAGGGGCTACACCTTC
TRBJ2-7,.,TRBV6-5,CASSYSPLYEQYF,TGTGCCAGCAGTTATAGTCCCCTCTACGAGCAGTACTTC
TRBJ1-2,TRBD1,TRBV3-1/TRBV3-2,CASSHQARDRAAYYGYTF,TGTGCCAGCAGCCACCAAGCCCGGGACAGGGCCGCATACTATGGCTACACCTTC
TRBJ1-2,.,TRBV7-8,CASSRQTGYYGYTF,TGTGCCAGCAGCCGGCAGACGGGGTATTATGGCTACACCTTC
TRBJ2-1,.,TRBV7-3,CASSLIPRNEQFF,TGTGCCAGCAGCTTAATCCCCCGCAATGAGCAGTTCTTC
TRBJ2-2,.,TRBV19,CASTVVGTLNTGELFF,TGTGCCAGTACCGTTGTTGGGACACTTAACACCGGGGAGCTGTTTTTT
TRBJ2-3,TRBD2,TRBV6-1,CASSEGLSGLAEILTDTQYF,TGTGCCAGCAGTGAGGGACTTTCCGGACTAGCGGAGATACTCACAGATACGCAGTATTTT
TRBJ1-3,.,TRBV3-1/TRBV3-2,CASSPRRGSGNTIYF,TGTGCCAGCAGCCCCCGTAGGGGCTCTGGAAACACCATATATTTT
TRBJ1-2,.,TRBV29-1,CSVEGRGTYGYTF,TGCAGCGTTGAAGGTCGGGGAACCTATGGCTACACCTTC
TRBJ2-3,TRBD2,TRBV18,CASSRILAGPADTQYF,TGTGCCAGCTCACGGATACTAGCGGGGCCCGCAGATACGCAGTATTTT
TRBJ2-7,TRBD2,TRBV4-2,CASSQDPTSGGYEQYF,TGTGCCAGCAGCCAAGATCCGACTAGCGGAGGCTACGAGCAGTACTTC